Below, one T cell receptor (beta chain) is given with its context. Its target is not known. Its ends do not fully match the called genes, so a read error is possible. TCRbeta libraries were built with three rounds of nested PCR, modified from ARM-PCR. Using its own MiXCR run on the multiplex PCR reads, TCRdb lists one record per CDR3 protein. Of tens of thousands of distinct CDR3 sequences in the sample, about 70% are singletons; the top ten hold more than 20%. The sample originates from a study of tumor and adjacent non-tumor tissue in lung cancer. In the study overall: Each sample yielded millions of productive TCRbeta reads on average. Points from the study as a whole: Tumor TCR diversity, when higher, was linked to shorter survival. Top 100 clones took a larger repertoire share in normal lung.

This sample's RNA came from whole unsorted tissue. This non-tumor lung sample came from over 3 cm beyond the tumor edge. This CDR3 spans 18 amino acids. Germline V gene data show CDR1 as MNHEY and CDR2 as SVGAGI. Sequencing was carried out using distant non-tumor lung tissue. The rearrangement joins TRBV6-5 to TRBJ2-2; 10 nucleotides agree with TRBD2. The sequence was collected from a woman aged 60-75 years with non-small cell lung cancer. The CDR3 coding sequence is TGTGCCAGCAATTACTCGATGACCACTAGCGGGAACACCGGGGAGCTCTTTTTT. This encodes CASNYSMTTSGNTGELFF.